The rows below give T cell receptor beta chains drawn from one sample of a study of blood T cell repertoires in COVID-19. Profiling relied on immunoSEQ multiplex PCR, and the TCRdb table lists in-frame clones only, not all of them. The sample lists some 380,000 clones, 70% to 90% seen once, with 1% to 1.5% in the top ten. Sequencing was performed on PBMCs or T cells enriched from blood (not recorded which). The receptors come from a man aged 25 to 40 who had recovered from COVID-19. Both conserved end residues are trimmed from each CDR3.

V gene	CDR3 protein
TRBV30	AWSFLTSGVYNEQF
TRBV2	ASSVRLVQAGDTQY
TRBV5-1	ASSSATGTWGARTDTQY
TRBV19	ASSLQGLATEAF
TRBV10-3	AINPGQRANYGYT
TRBV7-9	ASSPGQLYEQY
TRBV2	ASGRGRTMNTEAF
TRBV6-1	ASSEAGGQLEAF
TRBV5-6	ASSSRSAPYQPQH
TRBV6-5	ASSYAGQSTNTEAF
TRBV7-9	ASTPGYTEAF
TRBV19	ASSISLTPGSPLH
TRBV7-6	ASSLNGGASETQY
TRBV23-1	ASSPYRGLQETQY
TRBV29-1	SVSGGVSYNEQF
TRBV11-2	ASSLEGTSGGLTDTQY
TRBV30	ACAQEYSGNTIY
TRBV18	ASSPPQGANTGELF
TRBV9	ASSVTGEVNEKLF
TRBV5-6	ASSLEQGQPQH
TRBV7-6	ASSLALSYEQY
TRBV5-1	ASSLDGTRGSPLH
TRBV5-1	ASSLVGQHVDSPLH
TRBV10-3	AISGGQSHQETQY
TRBV30	AWTRDRADNEAF
TRBV12-3/TRBV12-4	ASGLAGGLEQF
TRBV4-1	ASSQGDRLNQPQH
TRBV4-1	ASSQGGGQLNEKLF
TRBV7-6	ASSPAPGSSYEQY
TRBV6-1	ASSEEGGTGDSREKLF